A single sample is the source of the 22 T cell receptor beta chains below, sequenced in a study of T cells in localized non-small cell lung cancer. Some clones are missing from TCRdb's copy, which holds only in-frame ones; the method was immunoSEQ multiplex PCR. The data show 20,000 to 30,000 clones, 88% seen once. The sequencing here drew on peripheral blood, taken before any cancer treatment. The receptors come from a female donor at least 60 years old with stage II squamous cell lung carcinoma.

The chain carries TRBV7-3 and TRBJ2-1; weak D call: TRBD1 (5 bases). This CDR3 comprises 13 residues. Germline lookup yields CDR1 SGHTA and CDR2 FQGTGA. Trimming pared 5 bases from V and 6 bases from J, leaving 11 bases between. CDR3 in DNA: TGTGCCAGCAGCCCCACAGGAAGCAATGAGCAGTTCTTC. This codes for CASSPTGSNEQFF.

This chain links TRBV7-2 with TRBJ2-7; D not resolved. The CDR3 runs to 13 residues. Germline CDR1 is SGHTA and CDR2 is FQGNSA. Deletions cut 5 bases from V and 4 bases from J, with 12 bases between. The DNA of the CDR3 is TGTGCCAGCAGCCCCCATGTTCGGTACGAGCAGTACTTC. This gives the protein CASSPHVRYEQYF.

The V call is TRBV29-1, the J call TRBJ2-2, with TRBD1 as a possible D gene (6 bases). The CDR3 covers 13 residues. The V and J ends lost 4 bases and 6 bases respectively, with 12 bases between them. Germline CDR1 SQVTM, CDR2 ANQGSEA. The CDR3 region has the DNA TGCAGCGTTGGGGCAGGGGTCGCCGGGGAGCTGTTTTTT. The encoded protein is CSVGAGVAGELFF.

This clone was counted a single time. This chain uses TRBV18 with TRBJ2-7; the match to TRBD1 covers 9 bases. V lost 0 bases to trimming and J lost 0 bases; unmatched junction nucleotides: 6. The CDR3 extends over 17 amino acids. Germline loops: CDR1 KGHSH, CDR2 LQKENI. CDR3 in amino acids: CASSPPSGGQGSYEQYF. As DNA, the CDR3 is TGTGCCAGCTCACCACCCTCGGGGGGACAGGGCTCCTACGAGCAGTACTTC.

V usage is TRBV15 and J usage is TRBJ1-5, with D possibly TRBD1 on 6 matching bases. Germline V gene data show CDR1 as LNHNV and CDR2 as YYDKDF (reference sequence). Trimming removed 8 bases at V and 6 bases at J, with 14 bases between. CDR3 length: 13 residues. The CDR3 here is CATSGQGSQPQHF. For the CDR3, the DNA is TGTGCCACCTCGGGGCAGGGGAGTCAGCCCCAGCATTTT.

This clone has only a few counts. J is TRBJ2-7 and V is TRBV27; a possible D gene is TRBD2 (5 bases). There are 16 residues in the CDR3. Germline CDR1 reads MNHEY; CDR2 reads SMNVEV (reference sequence). Trimming took off 2 bases at V and 2 bases at J, with 16 bases between the two ends. CDR3 in amino acids: CASSLRLGLGAYEQYF. The CDR3 bases are TGTGCCAGCAGTTTACGTCTAGGACTTGGAGCCTACGAGCAGTACTTC.

The V gene is TRBV7-3, the J gene TRBJ2-7, with D perhaps matching TRBD2 (5 bases). CDR3 length: 13 residues. V was shortened by 1 base and J by 7 bases, with 11 bases between the two germline ends. Germline V lookup: CDR1 SGHTA, CDR2 FQGTGA. CDR3 residues: CASSLNGKQEQYF. In DNA form, the CDR3 reads TGTGCCAGCAGCTTAAACGGGAAGCAAGAGCAGTACTTC.

V gene TRBV30 combines with J gene TRBJ1-2; no clear D gene. V lost 3 bases, J lost 3 bases, and 8 bases lay in between. Germline CDR1 is GTSNPN and CDR2 is SVGIG (reference sequence). This CDR3 region has 12 residues. In nucleotides, the CDR3 is TGTGCCTGGAGGGTCGGAGACTATGGCTACACCTTC. Residues: CAWRVGDYGYTF.

This clone appeared once. The chain links TRBV7-2 to TRBJ2-3; D not resolved. With 4 bases removed from V and 7 bases from J, the gap between germline ends came to 6 bases. The CDR3 loop spans 11 amino acids. CDR1 and CDR2 from the germline V gene are SGHTA and FQGNSA. The CDR3, as DNA: TGTGCCAGCAGCTCGTCCTATACGCAGTATTTT. Protein product: CASSSSYTQYF.

The chain has TRBV2 and TRBJ1-2; unclear D gene. This CDR3 is 14 amino acids long. Trimming removed 4 bases at V and 5 bases at J, with 14 bases between. The V gene's germline CDR1 is SNHLY and CDR2 FYNNEI. In nucleotides, the CDR3 is TGTGCCAGCAGTGTGAATAACCCGACTTATGGCTACACCTTC. Protein: CASSVNNPTYGYTF.

This chain joins TRBV4-1 and TRBJ1-1; the D gene is possibly TRBD1 (5 bases). This CDR3 is built from 14 residues. CDR1 and CDR2 from the germline V gene are MGHRA and YSYEKL. V lost 0 bases and J 0 bases, leaving 5 bases between the germline ends. In DNA, the CDR3 is TGCGCCAGCAGCCAAGACAGGGTGAACACTGAAGCTTTCTTT. Translation gives CASSQDRVNTEAFF.

This chain uses TRBV6-4 with TRBJ2-1; the match to TRBD2 covers 10 bases. CDR1 is MRHNA and CDR2 is SNTAGT in the germline V gene. This CDR3 contains 15 residues. V lost 3 bases to trimming and J lost 3 bases; unmatched junction nucleotides: 2. CDR3 protein: CASSDLAGGYNEQFF. CDR3 coding DNA: TGTGCCAGCAGTGATTTAGCGGGGGGCTACAATGAGCAGTTCTTC.

The CDR3 DNA reads as TGTGCCAGCAGTTCGGGTTTTTCTGGAAACACCATATATTTT. Protein: CASSSGFSGNTIYF. This sequence joins TRBV6-6 and TRBJ1-3; no firm D call. Germline-derived CDR1 and CDR2 are MNHNY and SVGAGI (reference sequence). Trimming pared 4 bases from V and 1 base from J, leaving 8 bases between. The CDR3 loop spans 14 amino acids.

V gene TRBV30 combines with J gene TRBJ2-7, with TRBD1 matching 11 bases. The germline gives CDR1 GTSNPN, CDR2 SVGIG (reference sequence). After removal of 2 bases from V and 5 bases from J, the junction contained 5 bases not matched to a gene. The CDR3 runs to 14 residues. CDR3 sequence reads: CAWSRGQGVDEQYF. The CDR3 DNA sequence: TGTGCCTGGAGTAGGGGACAGGGGGTCGACGAGCAGTACTTC.

This rearrangement joins TRBV7-9 to TRBJ1-1, with TRBD1 as a possible D gene (5 bases). The CDR3 sequence is 15 residues long. V was shortened by 3 bases and J by 2 bases, with 13 bases between the two germline ends. Germline assignment: CDR1 SEHNR and CDR2 FQNEAQ (reference sequence). CDR3 amino acids: CASSFSRDPNTEAFF. The CDR3 DNA follows: TGTGCCAGCAGCTTTTCCCGGGACCCTAACACTGAAGCTTTCTTT.

The chain uses TRBV7-6 and TRBJ1-1; no clear D gene. The V gene's germline CDR1 is SGHVS and CDR2 FNYEAQ. V was clipped by 1 base and J by 1 base, with 10 bases between them. The CDR3 totals 15 residues. Here the CDR3 DNA reads TGTGCCAGCAGCTTAGACATCACCTCGAACACTGAAGCTTTCTTT. Protein product: CASSLDITSNTEAFF.

In its sample, this clone was seen a few times. CDR3 coding DNA: TGTGCCAGCAGCTTGACCGCGACAGGGTTGAATCAGCCCCAGCATTTT. Translated, it gives CASSLTATGLNQPQHF. This rearrangement joins TRBV7-2 to TRBJ1-5, with 7 bases aligning to TRBD1. From germline, CDR1 is SGHTA and CDR2 FQGNSA. This CDR3 has 16 residues. The ends lost 3 bases at V and 4 bases at J; junction bases unmatched: 9.

This sequence joins TRBV10-3 and TRBJ2-2; D is perhaps TRBD2 (5 bases). The CDR3 is 15 amino acids. V was pared by 10 bases and J by 5 bases, with 20 bases between. CDR1 and CDR2 from the germline V gene are ENHRY and SYGVKD. The CDR3: CATSVEGSTTGELFF. In DNA, the CDR3 is TGTGCCACCTCGGTAGAGGGCAGCACAACCGGGGAGCTGTTTTTT.

The chain carries TRBV28 and TRBJ1-1, with a tentative D call TRBD1 (5 bases). V was clipped by 7 bases and J by 1 base, with 13 bases between them. CDR1 and CDR2 (germline): MDHEN, SYDVKM. CDR3 length: 14 amino acids. In nucleotides, the CDR3 is TGTGCCAGCACTAATCAGGGAAGGAACACTGAAGCTTTCTTT. Its protein product is CASTNQGRNTEAFF.

The sample holds one count of this clone. The chain links TRBV11-2 to TRBJ2-1, with TRBD2 matching over 10 bases. Germline CDR1 reads SGHAT; CDR2 reads FQNNGV. V gave up 3 bases and J gave up 5 bases; unmatched junction bases: 7. This CDR3 has 16 amino acids. For the CDR3, the DNA is TGTGCCAGCAGCTTGTTTACTAGCGGGGTCAACAATGAGCAGTTCTTC. Translating it yields CASSLFTSGVNNEQFF.

The chain uses TRBV7-2 and TRBJ2-7; 7 bases match TRBD1. V was clipped by 3 bases and J by 7 bases; unmatched bases: 9. Germline CDR1 and CDR2: SGHTA and FQGNSA. This CDR3 comprises 14 residues. Written as DNA, the CDR3 is TGTGCCAGCAGCTTGCACAGGGGTTCGGGAGAGCAGTACTTC. This encodes CASSLHRGSGEQYF.

The chain joins TRBV5-5 to TRBJ1-3; unclear D gene. The V gene's germline CDR1 is SGHKS and CDR2 YYEKEE (reference sequence). This CDR3 is 15 amino acids long. Trimming removed 4 bases from V and 0 bases from J, with 11 bases in between. DNA for the CDR3: TGTGCCAGCAGCCTTCCAGGCGCCTCTGGAAACACCATATATTTT. Its protein is CASSLPGASGNTIYF.